Listed below are T cell receptor beta chains from one sample, sequenced in a study of PD-1 blockade in classical Hodgkin lymphoma. Sequencing used immunoSEQ multiplex PCR; TCRdb keeps in-frame clones, though not all of them. The table records some 21,000 clones, 60% to 80% of them present only once. The sequences come from peripheral blood mononuclear cells (PBMCs), collected before the fourth cycle of nivolumab. The receptors were sampled from a human donor with classical Hodgkin lymphoma. The CDR3 runs from the conserved cysteine through the conserved F or W. The order of the fields is J gene, D gene, V gene, clone size, CDR3 protein, CDR3 DNA. D genes are given only for firm matches. Clone size is stated in some rows and not others, as once, few, many or a class when expanded.

>TRBJ2-3|NA|TRBV29-1|NA
CSVDSGRYTDTQYF
TGCAGCGTTGACTCAGGGCGTTACACAGATACGCAGTATTTT
>TRBJ1-1|TRBD1|TRBV5-1|NA
CASSRQGTEAFF
TGCGCCAGCAGCAGACAGGGCACTGAAGCTTTCTTT
>TRBJ2-3|NA|TRBV29-1|few
CSTEGWGDTQYF
TGCAGCACCGAAGGTTGGGGAGATACGCAGTATTTT
>TRBJ2-1|NA|TRBV2|NA
CASSDQGPRNEQFF
TGTGCCAGCAGTGATCAGGGTCCTCGGAATGAGCAGTTCTTC
>TRBJ1-5|NA|TRBV6-5|NA
CASSFYSNQPQHF
TGTGCCAGCAGTTTTTATAGCAATCAGCCCCAGCATTTT
>TRBJ1-2|NA|TRBV4-2|NA
CASSQEVKILYGYTF
TGTGCCAGCAGCCAAGAGGTGAAGATTCTCTATGGCTACACCTTC
>TRBJ2-7|NA|TRBV6-5|NA
CASSDTYEQYF
TGTGCCAGCAGTGACACCTACGAGCAGTACTTC
>TRBJ1-1|NA|TRBV11-1|medium-sized
CASSLNQAEAFF
TGTGCCAGCAGCTTAAATCAGGCTGAAGCTTTCTTT
>TRBJ1-2|NA|TRBV6-1|few
CASSTQGTRGYTF
TGTGCCAGCAGCACTCAGGGCACTCGTGGCTACACCTTC
>TRBJ1-5|NA|TRBV2|medium-sized
CATRGESNQPQHF
TGTGCGACCAGGGGCGAGAGCAATCAGCCCCAGCATTTT
>TRBJ2-2|NA|TRBV7-9|NA
CASSLRGSGELFF
TGTGCCAGCAGCTTAAGGGGTTCCGGGGAGCTGTTTTTT
>TRBJ2-7|NA|TRBV4-1|few
CASSQGVGSYEQYF
TGCGCCAGCAGCCAAGGGGTGGGGTCCTACGAGCAGTACTTC
>TRBJ2-5|NA|TRBV9|NA
CASSVATSRGDDQETQYF
TGTGCCAGCAGCGTAGCTACGAGCAGGGGTGACGACCAAGAGACCCAGTACTTC
>TRBJ1-2|TRBD1|TRBV11-1|NA
CASSLEGAEEYYGYTF
TGTGCCAGCAGCTTAGAGGGGGCGGAAGAATATTATGGCTACACCTTC
>TRBJ1-1|TRBD1|TRBV7-2|NA
CASSWGQGASEAFF
TGTGCCAGCAGCTGGGGACAGGGGGCATCTGAAGCTTTCTTT
>TRBJ1-2|NA|TRBV13|NA
CASSGGSYGYTF
TGTGCCAGCAGCGGCGGATCCTATGGCTACACCTTC
>TRBJ2-1|TRBD2|TRBV15|few
CATSGLAGGEQFF
TGTGCCACCAGCGGTCTAGCGGGGGGTGAGCAGTTCTTC
>TRBJ2-2|NA|TRBV5-1|few
CASSLRGVLTGELFF
TGCGCCAGCAGCTTGAGGGGGGTTCTAACCGGGGAGCTGTTTTTT
>TRBJ1-2|NA|TRBV6-4|NA
CASFGSNYGYTF
TGTGCCAGCTTTGGGAGTAACTATGGCTACACCTTC
>TRBJ1-1|NA|TRBV5-1|once
CASSLAPGLNTEAFF
TGCGCCAGCAGCTTGGCCCCGGGACTGAACACTGAAGCTTTCTTT